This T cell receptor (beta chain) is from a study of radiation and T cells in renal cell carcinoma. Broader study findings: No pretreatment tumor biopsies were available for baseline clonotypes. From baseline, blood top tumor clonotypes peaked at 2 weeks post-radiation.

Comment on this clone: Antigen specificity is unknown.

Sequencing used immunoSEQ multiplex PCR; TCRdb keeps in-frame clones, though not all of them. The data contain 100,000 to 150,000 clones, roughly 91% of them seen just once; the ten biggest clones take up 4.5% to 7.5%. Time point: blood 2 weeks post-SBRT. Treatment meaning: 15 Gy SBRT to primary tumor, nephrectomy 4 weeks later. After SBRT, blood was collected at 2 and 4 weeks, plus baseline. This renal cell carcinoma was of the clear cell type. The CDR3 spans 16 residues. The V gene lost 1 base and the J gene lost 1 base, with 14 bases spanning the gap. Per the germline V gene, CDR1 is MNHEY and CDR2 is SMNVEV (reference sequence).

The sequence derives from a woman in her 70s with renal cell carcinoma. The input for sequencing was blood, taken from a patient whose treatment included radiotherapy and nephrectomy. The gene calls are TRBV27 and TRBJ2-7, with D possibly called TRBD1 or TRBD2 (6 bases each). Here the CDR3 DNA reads TGTGCCAGCAGTTTATTTGGGGGGCCCCCATCCTACGAGCAGTACTTC. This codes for CASSLFGGPPSYEQYF.